The 30 T cell receptor beta chains reported below all come from one sample, sequenced in a study of blood T cell repertoires in COVID-19. Measured with immunoSEQ multiplex PCR; TCRdb has only the in-frame clones, and not every one. Of about 130,000 clones listed, approximately 77% are singletons. Sequencing was carried out using peripheral blood. The receptors derive from an elderly man with acute or convalescent COVID-19.

This chain links TRBV5-8 with TRBJ1-5; 8 bases map to TRBD1. Germline CDR1 reads SGHTS; CDR2 reads YDEGEE. The CDR3 covers 18 residues. V lost 4 bases and J lost 0; bases outside the gene matches: 12. CDR3 region: CASSRWDRTWVSNQPQHF. The CDR3 coding sequence is TGTGCCAGCAGCCGTTGGGACAGGACTTGGGTTAGCAATCAGCCCCAGCATTTT.

This rearrangement joins TRBV19 to TRBJ1-3, with 8 bases lining up with TRBD1. CDR1 and CDR2 from the germline V gene are LNHDA and SQIVND (reference sequence). The length of the CDR3 is 17 residues. The trim removed 3 bases at V and 2 bases at J, leaving 9 bases unmatched. The CDR3 loop reads CASSMNRDRRAGNTIYF. Written as DNA, the CDR3 is TGTGCCAGTAGTATGAATCGGGACAGGCGGGCTGGAAACACCATATATTTT. The whole variable domain, remainder taken from reference TRBV19 and TRBJ1-3, is DGGITQSPKYLFRKEGQNVTLSCEQNLNHDAMYWYRQDPGQGLRLIYYSQIVNDFQKGDIAEGYSVSREKKESFPLTVTSAQKNPTAFYLCASSMNRDRRAGNTIYFGEGSWLTVV.

This rearrangement joins TRBV19 to TRBJ2-3; a weak D match, TRBD1 (6 bases). The CDR3 loop spans 14 amino acids. The V end was cut by 6 bases, the J end by 6 bases, with 16 bases between. Looked up from germline, CDR1 is LNHDA and CDR2 is SQIVND (reference sequence). The DNA of the CDR3 is TGTGCCAGTAGAAACAGGGACCTGGGCGATACGCAGTATTTT. Protein product: CASRNRDLGDTQYF.

The rearrangement links TRBV5-1 to TRBJ2-2; 9 bases line up with TRBD1. The CDR3 length is 15 residues. Germline CDR1 SGHRS, CDR2 YFSETQ. V trimming: 5 bases; J trimming: 6 bases; junction bases outside the gene matches: 8. CDR3 sequence (DNA): TGCGCCAGCAGGGGGACAGGGTCGGTCCCCGGGGAGCTGTTTTTT. This gives the protein CASRGTGSVPGELFF. Based on the CDR3 plus reference TRBV5-1 and TRBJ2-2, the full variable domain is KAGVTQTPRYLIKTRGQQVTLSCSPISGHRSVSWYQQTPGQGLQFLFEYFSETQRNKGNFPGRFSGRQFSNSRSEMNVSTLELGDSALYLCASRGTGSVPGELFFGEGSRLTVL.

This clone was detected only a few times. V gene TRBV4-1 combines with J gene TRBJ2-7; 9 bases line up with TRBD2. The CDR3 is 15 residues long. Germline V gene lookup returns CDR1 MGHRA and CDR2 YSYEKL. Losses at the gene ends were 1 base for V and 7 bases for J; bases not matched to a gene: 8. CDR3 loop: CASSQGLAGRSEQYF. Here the CDR3 DNA reads TGCGCCAGCAGCCAAGGCCTAGCGGGGCGTTCTGAGCAGTACTTC.

As DNA, the CDR3 is TGTGCCAGCAGTCCCGGGACAGGGGATTACAATGAGCAGTTCTTC. It is translated as CASSPGTGDYNEQFF. The chain recombines TRBV2 with TRBJ2-1, with 10 bases identical to TRBD1. Germline V gives CDR1 SNHLY, CDR2 FYNNEI. J lost 4 bases, V lost 5 bases, and 5 bases had no gene match. The CDR3 totals 15 residues.

This clone showed up just a few times. The chain combines TRBV7-2 with TRBJ1-4; 10 bases are shared with TRBD1. With V trimmed by 0 bases and J by 5 bases, 6 bases remained unmatched. The CDR3 consists of 17 residues. Germline CDR1 reads SGHTA; CDR2 reads FQGNSA. This chain's CDR3 is CASSLAPGTGANEKLFF. DNA for the CDR3: TGTGCCAGCAGCTTAGCCCCCGGGACAGGGGCAAATGAAAAACTGTTTTTT.

The table lists this clone with a few counts. V usage is TRBV15 and J usage is TRBJ1-2; no definite D call. Germline V lookup: CDR1 LNHNV, CDR2 YYDKDF (reference sequence). The CDR3 covers 14 residues. Deletions cut 0 bases from V and 8 bases from J, with 13 bases between. CDR3 region: CATSRDVGGEGYTF. The CDR3 DNA is TGTGCCACCAGCAGAGATGTGGGTGGAGAAGGCTACACCTTC.

The genes are TRBV19 and TRBJ2-1; D is perhaps TRBD1 (6 bases). Per the germline V gene, CDR1 is LNHDA and CDR2 is SQIVND (reference sequence). Trimming cost V 4 bases and J 5 bases, with 9 bases left between them. CDR3 length: 13 amino acids. Written as DNA, the CDR3 is TGTGCCAGTAGTAGGGACATAGACAATGAGCAGTTCTTC. Encoded protein: CASSRDIDNEQFF.

This rearrangement joins TRBV2 to TRBJ2-7, with TRBD1 matching 9 bases. Losses at the gene ends were 6 bases for V and 5 bases for J; bases not matched to a gene: 8. Looked up from germline, CDR1 is SNHLY and CDR2 is FYNNEI. The CDR3 spans 14 residues. The CDR3 sequence: CASRAGTGINEQYF. The CDR3 nucleotides read TGTGCCAGCAGGGCCGGGACAGGGATCAACGAGCAGTACTTC.

This clone was counted once. The V and J genes are TRBV19 and TRBJ2-3, with D perhaps TRBD2 (6 bases). V was pared by 5 bases and J by 3 bases, with 15 bases between. The CDR3 loop spans 15 amino acids. Germline V gene lookup returns CDR1 LNHDA and CDR2 SQIVND (reference sequence). The CDR3: CASSPRDSKTDTQYF. CDR3 DNA sequence: TGTGCCAGTAGTCCTCGGGACTCCAAGACAGATACGCAGTATTTT.

The J gene is TRBJ2-7, the V gene TRBV6-5, with D uncertain. V was clipped by 6 bases and J by 0 bases, with 12 bases between them. This CDR3 has 14 amino acids. The germline V gene encodes CDR1 MNHEY and CDR2 SVGAGI. Here the CDR3 DNA reads TGTGCCAGCAGCCGGGTCCTCAGCTCCTACGAGCAGTACTTC. Protein product: CASSRVLSSYEQYF.

The chain joins TRBV6-5 to TRBJ1-1, with D unclear. The CDR3 is 13 residues long. Germline-derived CDR1 and CDR2 are MNHEY and SVGAGI. The V and J ends lost 6 bases and 3 bases respectively, with 11 bases between them. This CDR3 reads CASRPIHDTEAFF. The CDR3 coding sequence is TGTGCCAGCAGACCTATTCACGACACTGAAGCTTTCTTT.

The rearrangement joins TRBV7-9 to TRBJ2-5; 9 bases are a match to TRBD2. V was clipped by 0 bases and J by 1 base; unmatched bases: 0. The germline V gene encodes CDR1 SEHNR and CDR2 FQNEAQ (reference sequence). The CDR3 is 15 residues long. The chain's CDR3 is CASSLASGGQETQYF. The CDR3 DNA reads as TGTGCCAGCAGCTTAGCTAGCGGGGGCCAAGAGACCCAGTACTTC.

This clone was observed once. The chain carries TRBV19 and TRBJ1-5, with D possibly TRBD1 on 6 matching bases. Trimming took off 4 bases at V and 4 bases at J, with 14 bases between the two ends. The CDR3 has 15 residues. Looked up from germline, CDR1 is LNHDA and CDR2 is SQIVND (reference sequence). The CDR3 DNA reads as TGTGCCAGTAGTACCTCGGACAGAAATAATCAGCCCCAGCATTTT. This translates into CASSTSDRNNQPQHF.

The chain combines TRBV6-5 with TRBJ2-7; 7 positions agree with TRBD1. CDR1 is MNHEY and CDR2 is SVGAGI in the germline V gene. V lost 2 bases to trimming and J lost 6 bases; unmatched junction nucleotides: 10. The CDR3 length is 15 residues. The chain's CDR3 is CASSYNPTGLAEQYF. Here the CDR3 DNA reads TGTGCCAGCAGTTACAATCCGACAGGGTTGGCCGAGCAGTACTTC.

The chain is built from TRBV5-4 and TRBJ1-2; TRBD1 matches at 7 bases. The V gene end was trimmed by 2 bases and the J gene end by 4 bases; junction bases not matched to a gene: 8. The CDR3 is 15 amino acids. Germline V gene lookup returns CDR1 SGHNT and CDR2 YYREEE (reference sequence). The CDR3, as DNA: TGTGCCAGCAGCTTAAGCAAAGGGGGCTTCTATGGCTACACCTTC. Translated: CASSLSKGGFYGYTF. Together with reference TRBV5-4 and TRBJ1-2, the CDR3 gives the full variable domain: ETGVTQSPTHLIKTRGQQVTLRCSSQSGHNTVSWYQQALGQGPQFIFQYYREEENGRGNFPPRFSGLQFPNYSSELNVNALELDDSALYLCASSLSKGGFYGYTFGSGTRLTVV.

The chain is built from TRBV15 and TRBJ1-5; D is ambiguous. Trimming cost V 0 bases and J 6 bases, with 12 bases left between them. From germline, CDR1 is LNHNV and CDR2 YYDKDF (reference sequence). The CDR3 runs 15 residues. The CDR3 DNA sequence: TGTGCCACCAGCAGAGACGCGGCTGCGGGTCAGCCCCAGCATTTT. Residues: CATSRDAAAGQPQHF.

This rearrangement joins TRBV5-1 to TRBJ1-1; 11 bases are shared with TRBD1. V shed 3 bases and J 0 bases; nucleotides not matched to a gene: 7. The CDR3 sequence is 17 residues long. CDR1 is SGHRS and CDR2 is YFSETQ in the germline V gene. In nucleotides, the CDR3 is TGCGCCAGCAGCTCGCTCGGGACAGGGGGAGTGAACACTGAAGCTTTCTTT. Its translation is CASSSLGTGGVNTEAFF.

The V call is TRBV7-2, the J call TRBJ1-5, with D possibly being TRBD1 (6 bases). The CDR3 has 16 amino acids. The germline V and J ends were trimmed by 1 base and 0 bases, with 10 bases remaining between them. The germline gives CDR1 SGHTA, CDR2 FQGNSA. CDR3: CASSLVQGISNQPQHF. The CDR3 DNA is TGTGCCAGCAGCTTAGTGCAGGGGATTAGCAATCAGCCCCAGCATTTT.

Worth noting for this clone: The sample holds other DNA sequences that translate to the same CDR3. The V gene is TRBV12-3 or TRBV12-4, the J gene TRBJ1-1; D uncertain. CDR3 size: 13 residues. V gave up 3 bases and J gave up 1 base, with 6 bases separating them. Here the CDR3 reads CASSLRENTEAFF. DNA of the CDR3: TGTGCCAGCAGTTTGAGGGAGAACACTGAAGCTTTCTTT.

This clone was seen only a few times. CDR3 nucleotides: TGTGCCAGCAGCTCTCGGCTCCGGGACAGATACGAGCAGTACTTC. It is translated as CASSSRLRDRYEQYF. The chain couples TRBV7-6 to TRBJ2-7; TRBD1 matches 7 bases. Trimming cost V 4 bases and J 4 bases; bases outside gene matches: 10. The CDR3 is 15 amino acids. The germline V gene has CDR1 SGHVS and CDR2 FNYEAQ.

CDR3 nucleotide sequence: TGTGCCAGCTCTGTCACGGAGGGATATGGCTACACCTTC. It translates to CASSVTEGYGYTF. The rearrangement joins TRBV18 to TRBJ1-2; no reliable D call. The CDR3 has 13 residues. The V end lost 6 bases, the J end lost 5 bases, and 13 bases lay between the germline ends. In germline, CDR1 is KGHSH, CDR2 LQKENI. Full variable domain (rest looked up from reference TRBV18 and TRBJ1-2): NAGVMQNPRHLVRRRGQEARLRCSPMKGHSHVYWYRQLPEEGLKFMVYLQKENIIDESGMPKERFSAEFPKEGPSILRIQQVVRGDSAAYFCASSVTEGYGYTFGSGTRLTVV.

In this sample, this clone turned up a few times. V and J are TRBV19 and TRBJ1-2; D is unresolved. This CDR3 spans 13 amino acids. Per germline, CDR1 LNHDA and CDR2 SQIVND (reference sequence). V gave up 3 bases and J gave up 1 base, with 6 bases separating them. Here the CDR3 reads CASSIGNNYGYTF. The CDR3, as DNA: TGTGCCAGTAGTATCGGGAATAACTATGGCTACACCTTC.

The rearrangement links TRBV19 to TRBJ1-5; 8 bases map to TRBD1. Losses at the gene ends were 6 bases for V and 6 bases for J; bases not matched to a gene: 7. Germline values: CDR1 LNHDA, CDR2 SQIVND (reference sequence). The CDR3 is 14 residues long. The CDR3: CASRRGTGPQPQHF. In nucleotides, the CDR3 is TGTGCCAGTAGGAGGGGGACAGGTCCTCAGCCCCAGCATTTT. Full variable domain (rest looked up from reference TRBV19 and TRBJ1-5): DGGITQSPKYLFRKEGQNVTLSCEQNLNHDAMYWYRQDPGQGLRLIYYSQIVNDFQKGDIAEGYSVSREKKESFPLTVTSAQKNPTAFYLCASRRGTGPQPQHFGDGTRLSIL.

This clone was detected a few times. J is TRBJ2-3 and V is TRBV11-2; TRBD2 aligns across 10 bases. J lost 5 bases, V lost 4 bases, and 3 bases had no gene match. CDR3 length: 14 amino acids. Germline V CDR1 and CDR2: SGHAT, FQNNGV. The CDR3 DNA sequence: TGTGCCAGCAGCTGGACTAGCGGAGAAGATACGCAGTATTTT. Amino acids: CASSWTSGEDTQYF. Full variable domain (missing parts from reference TRBV11-2 and TRBJ2-3): EAGVAQSPRYKIIEKRQSVAFWCNPISGHATLYWYQQILGQGPKLLIQFQNNGVVDDSQLPKDRFSAERLKGVDSTLKIQPAKLEDSAVYLCASSWTSGEDTQYFGPGTRLTVL.

The chain has TRBV10-3 and TRBJ1-5; 7 positions agree with TRBD1. CDR3 length: 13 residues. Germline assignment: CDR1 ENHRY and CDR2 SYGVKD. The J segment lost 7 bases and the V segment lost 5 bases, leaving 5 bases of the junction unmatched. CDR3 sequence (DNA): TGTGCCATCAGTAATCCAGGGGGACAGCCCCAGCATTTT. This translates into CAISNPGGQPQHF.

The V and J genes are TRBV24-1 and TRBJ2-7; TRBD1 matches at 7 bases. Germline assignment: CDR1 KGHDR and CDR2 SFDVKD. This CDR3 contains 13 residues. Unmatched junction bases numbered 3, after V lost 4 bases and J lost 4 bases. CDR3 coding DNA: TGTGCCACCAGTGACTCAGGGGGATACGAGCAGTACTTC. This encodes CATSDSGGYEQYF.

The chain recombines TRBV4-1 with TRBJ2-7; 10 positions agree with TRBD1. Germline loops: CDR1 MGHRA, CDR2 YSYEKL. Unmatched junction bases numbered 13, after V lost 7 bases and J lost 4 bases. The CDR3 is made up of 16 amino acids. The CDR3 protein is CASTSFRGQGEYEQYF. Here the CDR3 DNA reads TGCGCCAGCACGTCATTTCGAGGACAGGGGGAATACGAGCAGTACTTC.

This clone was seen just once. The chain has TRBV5-6 and TRBJ2-3, with D uncertain. CDR3 length: 14 amino acids. Germline V CDR1 and CDR2: SGHDT, YYEEEE. The V gene lost 4 bases and the J gene lost 2 bases, with 11 bases spanning the gap. CDR3 residues: CASSEAAVTDTQYF. CDR3 coding DNA: TGTGCCAGCAGCGAGGCGGCCGTCACAGATACGCAGTATTTT.